One and the same sample provided the 14 T cell receptor beta chains below, sequenced in a study of shared clonotypes between healthy human individuals. Generated by immunoSEQ multiplex PCR, the TCRdb table keeps only in-frame clones and is missing some. In the table there are fewer than 1 million clones, 95% to 97% of which are singletons. Naive CD8 cells, CD45RO-negative and positively selected for CCR7, excluded terminally differentiated effector memory CD45RA+ cells. Sequences were obtained from naive CD8+ T cells sorted from blood. The receptors derive from a man aged 25-40 years in good health.

This rearrangement joins TRBV27 to TRBJ1-4, with a tentative D call TRBD1 (5 bases). CDR1 is MNHEY and CDR2 is SMNVEV in the germline V gene (reference sequence). The CDR3 totals 14 residues. V gave up 6 bases and J gave up 4 bases, with 12 bases separating them. The DNA of the CDR3 is TGTGCCAGCAGGAGGGGTTTGCGTAATGAAAAACTGTTTTTT. It is translated as CASRRGLRNEKLFF.

The genes are TRBV9 and TRBJ2-1; the D gene is possibly TRBD1 (5 bases). Germline assignment: CDR1 SGDLS and CDR2 YYNGEE. The CDR3 covers 11 residues. The germline V and J ends were trimmed by 0 bases and 10 bases, with 5 bases remaining between them. Here the CDR3 reads CASSVEGEQFF. In nucleotides, the CDR3 is TGTGCCAGCAGCGTAGAGGGGGAGCAGTTCTTC.

The chain links TRBV6-1 to TRBJ2-7; D perhaps matches TRBD1 (5 bases). Trimming pared 3 bases from V and 6 bases from J, leaving 15 bases between. The CDR3 contains 14 residues. Germline V gene data show CDR1 as MNHNS and CDR2 as SASEGT. CDR3 residues: CASSDWSGLTEQYF. The CDR3 coding sequence is TGTGCCAGCAGTGATTGGTCAGGGTTGACCGAGCAGTACTTC.

This clone was counted once. The chain has TRBV4-1 and TRBJ2-7; D is ambiguous. Germline lookup yields CDR1 MGHRA and CDR2 YSYEKL. CDR3 size: 16 residues. The V gene lost 4 bases and the J gene lost 2 bases, with 18 bases spanning the gap. The CDR3 DNA is TGCGCCAGCAGCCTCCTTATTACTAATGTTGCCTACGAGCAGTACTTC. Translating gives CASSLLITNVAYEQYF.

In its sample, this clone was seen once. The chain links TRBV27 to TRBJ2-7; 7 nucleotides match TRBD2. Germline lookup yields CDR1 MNHEY and CDR2 SMNVEV (reference sequence). V lost 2 bases, J lost 3 bases, and 7 bases stayed unmatched. The CDR3 length is 15 residues. CDR3 region: CASSLKLAGVYEQYF. The CDR3 region has the DNA TGTGCCAGCAGTTTAAAGTTGGCGGGAGTCTACGAGCAGTACTTC.

This chain joins TRBV23-1 and TRBJ1-1, with D possibly matching TRBD1 (6 bases). TRBV23-1 counts as an open reading frame of uncertain function. This CDR3 spans 14 amino acids. V dropped 6 bases and J dropped 1 base, with 12 bases sitting between them. The CDR3, as DNA: TGCGCCAGCAGGACCAAGACAGGGAACACTGAAGCTTTCTTT. This translates into CASRTKTGNTEAFF.

The V and J genes are TRBV7-9 and TRBJ1-2; D is uncertain. Germline V gene sequence: CDR1 SEHNR, CDR2 FQNEAQ (reference sequence). V lost 2 bases, J lost 8 bases, and 15 bases lay in between. The CDR3 consists of 14 residues. Here the CDR3 DNA reads TGTGCCAGCAGCTTAATTTGGGGATCCGACGGCTACACCTTC. As protein: CASSLIWGSDGYTF.

CDR3 bases: TGTGCCAGCAGTTTCTTGACCGTAATGAACACTGAAGCTTTCTTT. It encodes CASSFLTVMNTEAFF. The genes are TRBV28 and TRBJ1-1; D unresolved. V shed 3 bases and J shed 0 bases, with 11 bases lying between them. Germline CDR1 reads MDHEN; CDR2 reads SYDVKM. The CDR3 runs 15 residues.

The chain combines TRBV19 with TRBJ1-5; the D gene is possibly TRBD1 (6 bases). V was shortened by 3 bases and J by 2 bases, with 8 bases between the two germline ends. CDR1 LNHDA and CDR2 SQIVND come from the germline V gene (reference sequence). The CDR3 has 14 amino acids. CDR3 coding DNA: TGTGCCAGTAGTATCCACAGGGGCAATCAGCCCCAGCATTTT. As protein: CASSIHRGNQPQHF.

Regarding this clone: Different DNA sequences within this sample yield the same CDR3. V usage is TRBV9 and J usage is TRBJ2-7; TRBD1 aligns across 10 bases. The CDR3 is 15 amino acids. The germline V gene encodes CDR1 SGDLS and CDR2 YYNGEE. The V segment lost 3 bases and the J segment 4 bases; nucleotides outside the gene matches: 7. CDR3 sequence: CASSATGTGAYEQYF. The CDR3 DNA is TGTGCCAGCAGCGCAACCGGGACAGGGGCGTACGAGCAGTACTTC.

CDR3 bases: TGTGCCAGCAGACAACAGGGGGAGTATGGCTACACCTTC. This codes for CASRQQGEYGYTF. The chain carries TRBV28 and TRBJ1-2; 8 bases are shared with TRBD1. The J segment lost 5 bases and the V segment lost 6 bases, leaving 5 bases of the junction unmatched. The CDR3 loop spans 13 amino acids. Germline CDR1 reads MDHEN; CDR2 reads SYDVKM.

The chain couples TRBV5-1 to TRBJ2-7; 11 nucleotides match TRBD1. Germline trimming cut 1 base from V and 5 bases from J; bases unmatched to any gene: 8. Looked up from germline, CDR1 is SGHRS and CDR2 is YFSETQ. The CDR3 runs 16 residues. The DNA for the CDR3 is TGCGCCAGCAGCTTGAGTCCCAGGACAGGGGGCAACGAGCAGTACTTC. Translating gives CASSLSPRTGGNEQYF.

V is TRBV4-1 and J is TRBJ2-7; D possibly corresponds to TRBD2 (5 bases). Trimming removed 3 bases at V and 1 base at J, with 13 bases between. The CDR3 sequence is 15 residues long. CDR1 and CDR2 (germline): MGHRA, YSYEKL. The CDR3 region is CASSHPGSESYEQYF. The CDR3 DNA reads as TGCGCCAGCAGCCACCCGGGAAGCGAGTCCTACGAGCAGTACTTC.

This chain joins TRBV6-5 and TRBJ1-1; no firm D call. The germline V gene has CDR1 MNHEY and CDR2 SVGAGI. The germline V and J ends were trimmed by 0 bases and 9 bases, with 8 bases remaining between them. The CDR3 contains 12 residues. CDR3 bases: TGTGCCAGCAGTTACTCGGGCATAAAAGCTTTCTTT. It encodes CASSYSGIKAFF.